This record looks at one TCR beta chain sequence and its context. TCRdb reanalysed the RACE reads using MiXCR and keeps one entry per CDR3 protein. The repertoire holds roughly 190,000 distinct CDR3 sequences, with about a fifth as singletons. This entry comes from a study of human T cells and chemical hapten exposure. Across the whole study: For sensitization, 2% DPC was applied to a 2 cm by 2 cm patch of upper inner arm skin.

Germline V gene sequence: CDR1 SGHTA, CDR2 FQGNSA. CDR3 size: 16 residues. V shed 1 base and J shed 1 base, with 12 bases lying between them. Time point meaning: patch test 1, 2 weeks after DPC sensitization. This sample's treatment: therapeutic diphenylcyclopropenone sensitization with weekly scalp DPC. This specimen was whole blood, taken in connection with sensitization to the hapten diphenylcyclopropenone (DPC). This chain joins TRBV7-2 and TRBJ2-3; the D gene is possibly TRBD2 (6 bases). This TCR was sampled from a woman between 45 and 60 years old with alopecia areata. Some clones in this sample may be carry-over from other donors' samples. The CDR3 DNA reads TGTGCCAGCAGCTTAGACCTTGCGGGACGCACAGATACGCAGTATTTT. Its protein is CASSLDLAGRTDTQYF.